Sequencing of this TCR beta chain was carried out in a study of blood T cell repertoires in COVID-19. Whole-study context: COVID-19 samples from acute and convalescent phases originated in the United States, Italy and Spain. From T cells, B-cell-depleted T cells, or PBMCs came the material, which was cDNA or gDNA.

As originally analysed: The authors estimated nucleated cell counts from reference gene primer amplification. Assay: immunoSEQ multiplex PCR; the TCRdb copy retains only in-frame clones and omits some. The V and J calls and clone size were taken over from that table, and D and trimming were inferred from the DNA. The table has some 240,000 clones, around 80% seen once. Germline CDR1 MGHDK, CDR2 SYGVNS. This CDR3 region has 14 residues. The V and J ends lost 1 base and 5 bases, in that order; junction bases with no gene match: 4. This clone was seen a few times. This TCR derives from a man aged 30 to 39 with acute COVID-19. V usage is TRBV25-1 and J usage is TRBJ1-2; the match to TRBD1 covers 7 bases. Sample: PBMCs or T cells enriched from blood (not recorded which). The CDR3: CASSELGQVYGYTF. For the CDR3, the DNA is TGTGCCAGCAGTGAATTAGGACAGGTGTATGGCTACACCTTC.